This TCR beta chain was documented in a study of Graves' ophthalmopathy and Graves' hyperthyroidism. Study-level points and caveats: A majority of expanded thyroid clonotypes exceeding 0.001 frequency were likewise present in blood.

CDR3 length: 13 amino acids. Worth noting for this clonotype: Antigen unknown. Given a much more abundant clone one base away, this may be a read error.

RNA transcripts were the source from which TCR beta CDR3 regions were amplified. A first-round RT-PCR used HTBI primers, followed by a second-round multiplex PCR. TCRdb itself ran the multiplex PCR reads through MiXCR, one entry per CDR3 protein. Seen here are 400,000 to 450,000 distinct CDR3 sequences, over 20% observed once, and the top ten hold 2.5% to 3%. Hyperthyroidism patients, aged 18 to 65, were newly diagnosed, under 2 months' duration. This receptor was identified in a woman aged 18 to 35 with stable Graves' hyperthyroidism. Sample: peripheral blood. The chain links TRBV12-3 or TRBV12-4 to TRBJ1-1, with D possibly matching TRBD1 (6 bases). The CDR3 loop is CASSLVPGQEACF. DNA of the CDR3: TGTGCCAGCAGTTTAGTACCGGGACAAGAAGCTTGCTTT.